The entry below describes one T cell receptor (beta chain). Its antigen is unknown. TCRdb processed the 5' RACE reads anew with MiXCR; each CDR3 protein has one entry. In the table there are hundreds of thousands of distinct CDR3 sequences, 10% to 15% of which are singletons. The record originates from a study of T cells after yellow fever vaccination. At the level of the study: For low cell numbers, libraries were made with SMART-Seq v4 Ultra Low Input. Study-level results: Clones from primary vaccination mostly reappeared after the booster (around 96% CD4, approximately 86% CD8). Just a small share of clonotypes turned up in the CD4 compartment as well as the CD8 compartment.

The junction had 7 bases not matched to a gene; V was cut back by 5 bases and J by 6 bases. Per germline, CDR1 MNHNS and CDR2 SASEGT. The CDR3 is 14 residues long. The clonotype comes from a young man who received the YFV17D yellow fever vaccine. The chain uses TRBV6-1 and TRBJ2-1, with 7 nucleotides matching TRBD2. Sequenced here: PBMCs, sampled on the day of the yellow fever booster vaccination. The DNA of the CDR3 is TGTGCCAGCAGTCCCGGACTAGACCCCAATGAGCAGTTCTTC. The encoded protein is CASSPGLDPNEQFF.